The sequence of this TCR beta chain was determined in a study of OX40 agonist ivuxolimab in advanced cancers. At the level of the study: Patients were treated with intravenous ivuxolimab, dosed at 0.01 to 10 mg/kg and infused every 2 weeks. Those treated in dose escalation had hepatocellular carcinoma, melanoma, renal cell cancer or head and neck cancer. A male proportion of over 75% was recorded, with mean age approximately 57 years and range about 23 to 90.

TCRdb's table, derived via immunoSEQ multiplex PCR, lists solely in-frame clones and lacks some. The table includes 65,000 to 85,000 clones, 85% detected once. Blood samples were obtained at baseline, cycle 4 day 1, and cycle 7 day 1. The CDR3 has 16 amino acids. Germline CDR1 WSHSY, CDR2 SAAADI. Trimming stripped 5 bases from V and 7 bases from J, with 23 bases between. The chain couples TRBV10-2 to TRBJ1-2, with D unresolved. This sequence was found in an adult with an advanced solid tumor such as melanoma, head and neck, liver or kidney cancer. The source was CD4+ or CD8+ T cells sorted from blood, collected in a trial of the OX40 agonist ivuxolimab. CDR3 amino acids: CASSWVIRRTDPGYTF. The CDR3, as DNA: TGCGCCAGCAGTTGGGTAATCAGGAGGACCGACCCTGGCTACACCTTC.